This T cell receptor (beta chain) originates from a study of blood T cell repertoires in COVID-19. Study context: COVID-19 samples collected from the United States, Italy and Spain covered acute and convalescent phases.

CDR1 and CDR2 from the germline V gene are MNHEY and SMNVEV (reference sequence). The length of the CDR3 is 15 residues. Trimming removed 0 bases at V and 2 bases at J, with 9 bases between. TCRdb's copy holds only in-frame clones and misses some; the assay was immunoSEQ multiplex PCR. The sample includes about 240,000 clones, roughly 83% seen only once; the top ten take roughly 10%. The receptor was isolated from a woman of 80 years or more with acute or convalescent COVID-19. The gene calls are TRBV27 and TRBJ2-3; TRBD1 is a possible D gene (6 bases). Sequencing input: peripheral blood. CDR3 sequence: CASSLSDRHTDTQYF. In DNA, the CDR3 is TGTGCCAGCAGTTTATCCGACAGGCACACAGATACGCAGTATTTT.